This TCR beta chain was captured by sequencing in a study of molecular identifiers for immune sequencing clone quantification. The V segment lost 6 bases and the J segment 4 bases; nucleotides outside the gene matches: 7. This CDR3 contains 15 residues. CDR1 and CDR2 from the germline V gene are LNHDA and SQIVND (reference sequence). This clonotype occurred many times. As previously described, bulk TCR libraries were made using listed TCR primers. TCRdb recomputed calls from the PCR reads with MiXCR, one row per CDR3 protein. The sample shows about 89,000 distinct CDR3 sequences, around 20% of them seen only once.

The sequence came from a human donor in good health. Some libraries in this study had Jurkat cell RNA spiked in. The specimen was naive CD8+ T cells from blood, with Jurkat cell RNA spiked in. Stated subset: FACS-sorted CD8+CD4-CCR7+CD45RA+ naive T cells. The gene calls are TRBV19 and TRBJ1-5, with 9 nucleotides matching TRBD1. CDR3 protein: CASSLPGTGNQPQHF. In DNA, the CDR3 is TGTGCCAGTAGCCTCCCCGGGACAGGGAATCAGCCCCAGCATTTT. The variable domain in full, completed from reference TRBV19 and TRBJ1-5, reads DGGITQSPKYLFRKEGQNVTLSCEQNLNHDAMYWYRQDPGQGLRLIYYSQIVNDFQKGDIAEGYSVSREKKESFPLTVTSAQKNPTAFYLCASSLPGTGNQPQHFGDGTRLSIL.